This T cell receptor beta chain was captured in a study of blood T cell repertoires in COVID-19. This CDR3 region has 16 residues. The V end was cut by 6 bases, the J end by 0 bases, with 18 bases between. Germline CDR1 MNHEY, CDR2 SMNVEV (reference sequence). Assay used: immunoSEQ multiplex PCR; TCRdb lists only in-frame clones, some missing. The table lists approximately 170,000 clones, about four fifths of them singletons. Sequencing was done on a sample of peripheral blood. V and J are TRBV27 and TRBJ2-7, with a possible D match to TRBD1 (5 bases). This receptor was identified in a woman over 75 with COVID-19, enrolled during active disease. CDR3 nucleotide sequence: TGTGCCAGCAGCCTTAGACGACAGACCAGCTCCTACGAGCAGTACTTC. Encoded protein: CASSLRRQTSSYEQYF.